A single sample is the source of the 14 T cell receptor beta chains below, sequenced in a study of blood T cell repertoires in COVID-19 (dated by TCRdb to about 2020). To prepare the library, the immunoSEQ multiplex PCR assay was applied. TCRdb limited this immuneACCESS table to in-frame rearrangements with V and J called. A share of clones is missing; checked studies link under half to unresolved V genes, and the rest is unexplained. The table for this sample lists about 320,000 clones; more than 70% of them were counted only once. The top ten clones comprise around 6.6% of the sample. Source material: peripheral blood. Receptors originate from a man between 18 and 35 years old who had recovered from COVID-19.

This CDR3 reads CASSLDRGTQAQHF. The CDR3 DNA reads as TGTGCCAGCAGTTTAGACAGGGGAACCCAAGCCCAGCATTTT. The rearrangement links TRBV6-5 to TRBJ1-5, with 8 bases matching TRBD1. CDR1 is MNHEY, CDR2 SVGAGI, per germline. J was trimmed by 11 bases and V by 4 bases; bases with no gene match: 10. There are 14 residues in the CDR3.

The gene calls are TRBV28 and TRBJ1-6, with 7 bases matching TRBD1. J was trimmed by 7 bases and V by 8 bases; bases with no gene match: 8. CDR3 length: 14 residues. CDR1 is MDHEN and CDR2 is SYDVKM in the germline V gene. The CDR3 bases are TGTGCCAGCGGCTACAGGGGCGGGAATTCACCCCTCCACTTT. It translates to CASGYRGGNSPLHF. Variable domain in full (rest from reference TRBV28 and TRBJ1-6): DVKVTQSSRYLVKRTGEKVFLECVQDMDHENMFWYRQDPGLGLRLIYFSYDVKMKEKGDIPEGYSVSREKKERFSLILESASTNQTSMYLCASGYRGGNSPLHFGNGTRLTVT.

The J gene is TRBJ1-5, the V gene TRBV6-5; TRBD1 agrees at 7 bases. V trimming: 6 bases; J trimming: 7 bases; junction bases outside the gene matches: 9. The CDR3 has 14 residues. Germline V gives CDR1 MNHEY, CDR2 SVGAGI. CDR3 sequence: CASSLRQGGQPQHF. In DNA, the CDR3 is TGTGCCAGCAGCCTGCGACAGGGTGGGCAGCCCCAGCATTTT.

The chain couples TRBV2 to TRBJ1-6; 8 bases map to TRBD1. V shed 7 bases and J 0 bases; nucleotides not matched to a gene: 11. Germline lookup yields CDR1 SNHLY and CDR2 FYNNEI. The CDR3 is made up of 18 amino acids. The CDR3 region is CASTTRRTGSSYNSPLHF. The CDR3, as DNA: TGTGCCAGCACCACCCGGAGGACAGGGAGCTCCTATAATTCACCCCTCCACTTT.

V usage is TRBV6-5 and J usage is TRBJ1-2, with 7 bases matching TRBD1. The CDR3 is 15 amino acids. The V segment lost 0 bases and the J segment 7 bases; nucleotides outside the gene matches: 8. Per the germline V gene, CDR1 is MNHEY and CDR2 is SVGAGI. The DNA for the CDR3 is TGTGCCAGCAGTTACTCGACCCAGGGGGTCTTTGGCTACACCTTC. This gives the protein CASSYSTQGVFGYTF.

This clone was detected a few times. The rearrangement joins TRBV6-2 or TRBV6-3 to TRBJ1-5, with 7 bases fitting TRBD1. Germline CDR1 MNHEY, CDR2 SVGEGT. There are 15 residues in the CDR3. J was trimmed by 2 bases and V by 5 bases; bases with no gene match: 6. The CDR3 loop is CASSIQGGGNQPQHF. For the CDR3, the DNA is TGTGCCAGCAGTATCCAGGGGGGTGGCAATCAGCCCCAGCATTTT.

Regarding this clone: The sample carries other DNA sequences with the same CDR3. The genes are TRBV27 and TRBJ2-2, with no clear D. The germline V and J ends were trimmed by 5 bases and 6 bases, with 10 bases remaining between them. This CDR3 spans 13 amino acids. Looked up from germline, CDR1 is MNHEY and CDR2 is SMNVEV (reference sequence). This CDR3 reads CASSPRGAGELFF. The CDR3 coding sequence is TGTGCCAGCAGTCCGCGCGGAGCCGGGGAGCTGTTTTTT.

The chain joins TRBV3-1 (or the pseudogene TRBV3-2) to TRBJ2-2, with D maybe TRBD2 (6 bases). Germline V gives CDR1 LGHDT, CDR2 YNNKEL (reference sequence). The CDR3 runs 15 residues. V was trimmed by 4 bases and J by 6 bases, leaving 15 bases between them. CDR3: CASSLRDFPSGELFF. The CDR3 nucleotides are TGTGCCAGCAGCCTCCGGGACTTCCCCTCCGGGGAGCTGTTTTTT.

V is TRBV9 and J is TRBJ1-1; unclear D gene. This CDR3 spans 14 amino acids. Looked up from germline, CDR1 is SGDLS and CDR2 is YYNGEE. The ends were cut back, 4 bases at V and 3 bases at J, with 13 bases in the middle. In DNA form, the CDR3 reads TGTGCCAGCAGCTTAGGAACCGGGGACACTGAAGCTTTCTTT. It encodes CASSLGTGDTEAFF. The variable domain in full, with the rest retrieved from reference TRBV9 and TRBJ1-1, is DSGVTQTPKHLITATGQRVTLRCSPRSGDLSVYWYQQSLDQGLQFLIQYYNGEERAKGNILERFSAQQFPDLHSELNLSSLELGDSALYFCASSLGTGDTEAFFGQGTRLTVV.

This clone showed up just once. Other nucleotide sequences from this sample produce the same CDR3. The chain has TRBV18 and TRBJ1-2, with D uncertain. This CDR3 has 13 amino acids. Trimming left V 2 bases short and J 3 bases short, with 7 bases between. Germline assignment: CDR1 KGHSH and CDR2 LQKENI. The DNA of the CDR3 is TGTGCCAGCTCACCATCAGGCGACTATGGCTACACCTTC. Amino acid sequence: CASSPSGDYGYTF.

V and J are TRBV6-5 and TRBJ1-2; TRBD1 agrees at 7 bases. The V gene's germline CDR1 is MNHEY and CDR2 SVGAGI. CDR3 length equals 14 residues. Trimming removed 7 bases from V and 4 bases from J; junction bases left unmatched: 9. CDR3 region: CASIDRDPVYGYTF. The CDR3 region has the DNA TGTGCCAGCATAGACAGGGACCCCGTCTATGGCTACACCTTC.

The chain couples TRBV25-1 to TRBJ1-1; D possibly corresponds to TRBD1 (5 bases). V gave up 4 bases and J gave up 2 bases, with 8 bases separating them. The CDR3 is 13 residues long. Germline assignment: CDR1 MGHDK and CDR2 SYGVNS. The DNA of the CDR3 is TGTGCCAGCAGTGTGGGGCTTAACACTGAAGCTTTCTTT. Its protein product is CASSVGLNTEAFF.

Here the CDR3 DNA reads TGTGCCAGCAGCCAAGATAGTGACTTTCCATACGAGCAGTACTTC. It specifies CASSQDSDFPYEQYF. V and J are TRBV3-1 (or the pseudogene TRBV3-2) and TRBJ2-7; D not certain. V lost 0 bases to trimming and J lost 4 bases, with 13 bases between them. Germline V CDR1 and CDR2: LGHDT, YNNKEL (reference sequence). The CDR3 loop spans 15 amino acids.

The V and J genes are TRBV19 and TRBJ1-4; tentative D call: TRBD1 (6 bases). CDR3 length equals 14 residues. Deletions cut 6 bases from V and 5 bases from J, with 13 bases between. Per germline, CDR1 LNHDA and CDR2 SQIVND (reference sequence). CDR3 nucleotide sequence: TGTGCCAGTAGGCCGGGACAACAAAATGAAAAACTGTTTTTT. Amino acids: CASRPGQQNEKLFF.